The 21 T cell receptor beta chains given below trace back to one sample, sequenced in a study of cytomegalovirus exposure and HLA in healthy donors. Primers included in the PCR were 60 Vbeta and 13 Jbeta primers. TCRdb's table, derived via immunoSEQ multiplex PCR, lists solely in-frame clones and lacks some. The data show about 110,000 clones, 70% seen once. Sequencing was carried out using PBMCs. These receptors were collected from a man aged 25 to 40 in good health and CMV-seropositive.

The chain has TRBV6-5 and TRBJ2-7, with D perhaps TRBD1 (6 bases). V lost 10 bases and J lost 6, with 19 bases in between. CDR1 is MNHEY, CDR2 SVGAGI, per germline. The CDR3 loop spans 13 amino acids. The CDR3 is CATKGVGEGEQYF. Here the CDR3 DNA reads TGTGCCACCAAGGGGGTTGGGGAAGGCGAGCAGTACTTC.

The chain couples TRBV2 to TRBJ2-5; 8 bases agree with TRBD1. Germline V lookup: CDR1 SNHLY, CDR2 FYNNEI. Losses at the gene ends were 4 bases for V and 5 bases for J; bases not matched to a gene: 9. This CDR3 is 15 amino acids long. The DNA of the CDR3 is TGTGCCAGCAGTGGACAGGGGCTGACCTGGGAGACCCAGTACTTC. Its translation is CASSGQGLTWETQYF.

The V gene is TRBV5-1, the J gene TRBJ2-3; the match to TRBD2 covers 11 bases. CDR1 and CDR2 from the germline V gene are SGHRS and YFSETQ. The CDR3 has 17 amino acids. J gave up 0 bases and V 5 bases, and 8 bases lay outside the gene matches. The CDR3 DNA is TGCGCCAGCAGGGGGGAGACTAGCGGGAAGAGCACAGATACGCAGTATTTT. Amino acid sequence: CASRGETSGKSTDTQYF. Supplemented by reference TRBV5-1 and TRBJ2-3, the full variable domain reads KAGVTQTPRYLIKTRGQQVTLSCSPISGHRSVSWYQQTPGQGLQFLFEYFSETQRNKGNFPGRFSGRQFSNSRSEMNVSTLELGDSALYLCASRGETSGKSTDTQYFGPGTRLTVL.

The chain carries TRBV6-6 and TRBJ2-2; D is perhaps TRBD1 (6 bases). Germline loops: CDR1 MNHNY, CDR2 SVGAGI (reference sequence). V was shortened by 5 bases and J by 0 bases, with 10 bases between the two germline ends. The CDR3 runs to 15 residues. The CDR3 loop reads CASSRQGTNTGELFF. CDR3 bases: TGTGCCAGCAGTCGCCAGGGGACGAACACCGGGGAGCTGTTTTTT.

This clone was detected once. The CDR3: CSVVGQANTEAFF. CDR3 nucleotide sequence: TGCAGCGTTGTCGGACAGGCGAACACTGAAGCTTTCTTT. The gene calls are TRBV29-1 and TRBJ1-1; 7 nucleotides agree with TRBD1. CDR1 is SQVTM and CDR2 is ANQGSEA in the germline V gene. This CDR3 is built from 13 residues. Trimming took 4 bases from V and 1 from J; bases not matched to a gene: 3.

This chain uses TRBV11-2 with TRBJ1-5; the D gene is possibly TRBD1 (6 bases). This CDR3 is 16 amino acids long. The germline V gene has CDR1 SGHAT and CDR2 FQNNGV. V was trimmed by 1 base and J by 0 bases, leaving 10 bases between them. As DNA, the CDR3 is TGTGCCAGCAGCTTAGGGCGACAGGTTAGCAATCAGCCCCAGCATTTT. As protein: CASSLGRQVSNQPQHF.

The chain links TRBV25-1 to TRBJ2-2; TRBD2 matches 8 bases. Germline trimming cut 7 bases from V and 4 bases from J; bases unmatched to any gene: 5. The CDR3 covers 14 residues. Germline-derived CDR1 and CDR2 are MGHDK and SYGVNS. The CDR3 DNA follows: TGTGCCAGCATGGGGCGGGGGGCCACCGGGGAGCTGTTTTTT. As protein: CASMGRGATGELFF. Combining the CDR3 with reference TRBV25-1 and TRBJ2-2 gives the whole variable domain EADIYQTPRYLVIGTGKKITLECSQTMGHDKMYWYQQDPGMELHLIHYSYGVNSTEKGDLSSESTVSRIRTEHFPLTLESARPSHTSQYLCASMGRGATGELFFGEGSRLTVL.

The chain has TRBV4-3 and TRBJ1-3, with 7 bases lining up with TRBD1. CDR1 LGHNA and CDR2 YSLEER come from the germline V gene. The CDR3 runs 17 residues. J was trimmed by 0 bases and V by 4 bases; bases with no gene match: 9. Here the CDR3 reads CASSLWTGDYSGNTIYF. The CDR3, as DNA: TGCGCCAGCAGCCTATGGACAGGCGATTACTCTGGAAACACCATATATTTT.

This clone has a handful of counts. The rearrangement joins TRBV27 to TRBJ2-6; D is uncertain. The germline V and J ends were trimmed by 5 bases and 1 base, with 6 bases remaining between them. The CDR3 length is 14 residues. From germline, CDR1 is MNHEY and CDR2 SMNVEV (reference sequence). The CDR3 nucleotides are TGTGCCAGCAGTCTCGTTTCTGGGGCCAACGTCCTGACTTTC. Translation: CASSLVSGANVLTF.

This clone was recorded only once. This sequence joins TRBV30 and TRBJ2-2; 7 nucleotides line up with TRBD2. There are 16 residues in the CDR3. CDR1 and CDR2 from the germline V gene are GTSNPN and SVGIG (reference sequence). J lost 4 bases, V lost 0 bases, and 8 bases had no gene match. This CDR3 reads CAWSVLGREGTGELFF. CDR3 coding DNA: TGTGCCTGGAGTGTACTGGGCAGGGAGGGCACCGGGGAGCTGTTTTTT.

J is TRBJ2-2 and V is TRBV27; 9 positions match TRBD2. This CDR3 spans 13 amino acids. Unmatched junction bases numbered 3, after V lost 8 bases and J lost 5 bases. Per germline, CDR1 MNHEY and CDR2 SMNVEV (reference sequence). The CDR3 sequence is CASLLAGTGELFF. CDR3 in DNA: TGTGCCAGCCTCCTAGCGGGGACCGGGGAGCTGTTTTTT.

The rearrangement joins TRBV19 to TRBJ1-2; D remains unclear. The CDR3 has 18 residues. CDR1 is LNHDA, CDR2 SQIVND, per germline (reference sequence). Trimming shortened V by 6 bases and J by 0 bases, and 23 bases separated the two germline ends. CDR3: CASSYRGGHTFSNYGYTF. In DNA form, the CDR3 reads TGTGCCAGTAGCTATCGAGGAGGGCATACCTTTTCTAACTATGGCTACACCTTC.

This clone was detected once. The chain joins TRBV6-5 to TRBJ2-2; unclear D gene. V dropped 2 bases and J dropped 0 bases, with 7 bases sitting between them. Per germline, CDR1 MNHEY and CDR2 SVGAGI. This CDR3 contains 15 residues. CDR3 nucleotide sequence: TGTGCCAGCAGTTACGGCCCAGCGAACACCGGGGAGCTGTTTTTT. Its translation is CASSYGPANTGELFF.

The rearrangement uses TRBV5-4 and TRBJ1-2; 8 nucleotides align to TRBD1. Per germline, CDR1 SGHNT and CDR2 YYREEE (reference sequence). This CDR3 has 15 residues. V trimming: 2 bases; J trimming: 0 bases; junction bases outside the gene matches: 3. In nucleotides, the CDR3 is TGTGCCAGCAGCTTTGACAGGGGAACTAACTATGGCTACACCTTC. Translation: CASSFDRGTNYGYTF.

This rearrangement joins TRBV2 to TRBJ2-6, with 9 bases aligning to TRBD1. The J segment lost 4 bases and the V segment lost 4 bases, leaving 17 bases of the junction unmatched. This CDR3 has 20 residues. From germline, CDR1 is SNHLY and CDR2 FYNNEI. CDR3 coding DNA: TGTGCCAGCAGTGCGGAGGGGACAGGGTCCCTCTCCTTGGGGGCCAACGTCCTGACTTTC. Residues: CASSAEGTGSLSLGANVLTF.

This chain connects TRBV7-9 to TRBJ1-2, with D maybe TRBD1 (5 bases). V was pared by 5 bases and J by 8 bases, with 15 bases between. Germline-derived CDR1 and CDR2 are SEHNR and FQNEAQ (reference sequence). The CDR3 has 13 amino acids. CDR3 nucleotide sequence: TGTGCCAGCAGCCTTGACAGTGCTAGGGGCTACACCTTC. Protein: CASSLDSARGYTF.

This chain's CDR3 is CASSLGQWETQYF. The CDR3, as DNA: TGTGCCAGCAGCTTGGGACAGTGGGAGACCCAGTACTTC. The chain recombines TRBV7-9 with TRBJ2-5; 7 nucleotides line up with TRBD1. The J segment lost 5 bases and the V segment lost 3 bases, leaving 3 bases of the junction unmatched. Germline loops: CDR1 SEHNR, CDR2 FQNEAQ (reference sequence). CDR3 length equals 13 residues.

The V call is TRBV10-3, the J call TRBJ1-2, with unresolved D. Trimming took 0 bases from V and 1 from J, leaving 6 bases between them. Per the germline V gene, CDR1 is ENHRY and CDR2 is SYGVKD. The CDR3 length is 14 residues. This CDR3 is CAISESEGNYGYTF. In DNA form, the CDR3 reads TGTGCCATCAGTGAGTCGGAGGGTAACTATGGCTACACCTTC.

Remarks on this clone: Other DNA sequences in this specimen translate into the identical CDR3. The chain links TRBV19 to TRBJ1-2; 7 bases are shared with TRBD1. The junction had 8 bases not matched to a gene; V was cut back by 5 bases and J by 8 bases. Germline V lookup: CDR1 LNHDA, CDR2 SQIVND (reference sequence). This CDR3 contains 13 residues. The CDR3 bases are TGTGCCAGTAGTTCTTCGGACAGGAGAGGCTACACCTTC. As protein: CASSSSDRRGYTF.

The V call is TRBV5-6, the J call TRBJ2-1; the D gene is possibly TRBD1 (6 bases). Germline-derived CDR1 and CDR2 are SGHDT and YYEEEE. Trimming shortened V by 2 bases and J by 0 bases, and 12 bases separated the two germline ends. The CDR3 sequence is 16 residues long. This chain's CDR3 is CASSFAGDPSYNEQFF. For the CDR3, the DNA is TGTGCCAGCAGCTTCGCAGGGGACCCCTCCTACAATGAGCAGTTCTTC.

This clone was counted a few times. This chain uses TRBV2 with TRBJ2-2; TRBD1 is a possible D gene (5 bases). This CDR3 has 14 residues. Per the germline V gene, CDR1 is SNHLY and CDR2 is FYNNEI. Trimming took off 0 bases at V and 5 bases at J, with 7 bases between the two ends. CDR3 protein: CASSEAAGTGELFF. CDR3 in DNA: TGTGCCAGCAGTGAAGCGGCAGGGACCGGGGAGCTGTTTTTT.